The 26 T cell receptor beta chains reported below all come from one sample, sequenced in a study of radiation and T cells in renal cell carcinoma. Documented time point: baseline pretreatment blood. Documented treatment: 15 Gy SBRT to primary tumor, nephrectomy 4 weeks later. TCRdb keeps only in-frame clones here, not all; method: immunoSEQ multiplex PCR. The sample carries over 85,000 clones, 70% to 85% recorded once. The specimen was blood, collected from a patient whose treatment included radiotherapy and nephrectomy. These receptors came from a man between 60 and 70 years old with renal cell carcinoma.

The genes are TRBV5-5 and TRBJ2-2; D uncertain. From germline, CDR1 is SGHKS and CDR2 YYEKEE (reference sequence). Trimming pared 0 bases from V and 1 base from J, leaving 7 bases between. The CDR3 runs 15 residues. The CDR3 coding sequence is TGTGCCAGCAGCTTGGCGCAGTTGAACACCGGGGAGCTGTTTTTT. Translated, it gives CASSLAQLNTGELFF.

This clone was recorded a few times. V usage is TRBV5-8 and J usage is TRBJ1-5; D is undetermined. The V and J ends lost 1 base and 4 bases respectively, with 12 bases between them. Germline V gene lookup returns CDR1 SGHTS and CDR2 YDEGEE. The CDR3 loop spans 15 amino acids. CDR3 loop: CASSLLRTGNQPQHF. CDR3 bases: TGTGCCAGCAGCTTGTTACGAACGGGAAATCAGCCCCAGCATTTT.

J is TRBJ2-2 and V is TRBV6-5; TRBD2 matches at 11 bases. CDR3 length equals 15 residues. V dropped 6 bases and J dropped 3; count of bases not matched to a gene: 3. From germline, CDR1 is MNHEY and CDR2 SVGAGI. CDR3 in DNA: TGTGCCAGCAGGAAGGGACTAGCGGACACCGGGGAGCTGTTTTTT. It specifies CASRKGLADTGELFF.

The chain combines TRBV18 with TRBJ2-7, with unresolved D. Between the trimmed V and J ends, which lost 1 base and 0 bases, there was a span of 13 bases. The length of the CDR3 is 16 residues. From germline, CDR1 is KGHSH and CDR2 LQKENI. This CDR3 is CASSPLPHSNSYEQYF. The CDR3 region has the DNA TGTGCCAGCTCACCACTTCCACACAGCAACTCCTACGAGCAGTACTTC.

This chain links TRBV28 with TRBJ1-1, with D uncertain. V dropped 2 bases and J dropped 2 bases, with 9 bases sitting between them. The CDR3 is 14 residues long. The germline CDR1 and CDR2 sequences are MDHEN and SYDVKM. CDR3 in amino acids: CASSLLVDNTEAFF. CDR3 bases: TGTGCCAGCAGTTTACTCGTTGATAACACTGAAGCTTTCTTT.

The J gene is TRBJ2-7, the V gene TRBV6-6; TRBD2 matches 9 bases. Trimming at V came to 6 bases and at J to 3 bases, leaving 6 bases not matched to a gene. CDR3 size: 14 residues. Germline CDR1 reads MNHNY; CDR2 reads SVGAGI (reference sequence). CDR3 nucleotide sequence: TGTGCCAGCAGAGCTAGCGGGACTGACTACGAGCAGTACTTC. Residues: CASRASGTDYEQYF.

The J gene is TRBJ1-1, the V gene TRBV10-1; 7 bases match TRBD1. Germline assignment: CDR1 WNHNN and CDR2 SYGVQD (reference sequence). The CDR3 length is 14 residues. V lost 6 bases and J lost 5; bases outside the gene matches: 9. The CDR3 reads CASSHGDRATEAFF. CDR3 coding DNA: TGCGCCAGCAGCCACGGCGACAGGGCAACTGAAGCTTTCTTT.

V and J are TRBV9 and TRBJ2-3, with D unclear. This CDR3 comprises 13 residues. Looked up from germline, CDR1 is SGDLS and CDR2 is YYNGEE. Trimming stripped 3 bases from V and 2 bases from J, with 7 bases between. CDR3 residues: CASSEDHTDTQYF. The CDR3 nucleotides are TGTGCCAGCAGCGAGGATCACACAGATACGCAGTATTTT. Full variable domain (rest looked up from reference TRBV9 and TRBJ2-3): DSGVTQTPKHLITATGQRVTLRCSPRSGDLSVYWYQQSLDQGLQFLIQYYNGEERAKGNILERFSAQQFPDLHSELNLSSLELGDSALYFCASSEDHTDTQYFGPGTRLTVL.

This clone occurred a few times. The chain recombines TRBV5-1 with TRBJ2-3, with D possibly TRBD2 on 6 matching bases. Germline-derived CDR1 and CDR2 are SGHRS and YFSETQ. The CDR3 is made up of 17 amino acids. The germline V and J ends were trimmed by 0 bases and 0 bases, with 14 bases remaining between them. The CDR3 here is CASSLAFTGLSTDTQYF. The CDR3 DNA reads TGCGCCAGCAGCTTGGCTTTTACGGGACTCAGCACAGATACGCAGTATTTT.

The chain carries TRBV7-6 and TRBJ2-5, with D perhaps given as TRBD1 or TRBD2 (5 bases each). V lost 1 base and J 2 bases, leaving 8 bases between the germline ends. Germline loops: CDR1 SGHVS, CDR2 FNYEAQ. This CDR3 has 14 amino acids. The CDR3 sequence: CASSLEWGQETQYF. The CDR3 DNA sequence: TGTGCCAGCAGCTTAGAGTGGGGGCAAGAGACCCAGTACTTC.

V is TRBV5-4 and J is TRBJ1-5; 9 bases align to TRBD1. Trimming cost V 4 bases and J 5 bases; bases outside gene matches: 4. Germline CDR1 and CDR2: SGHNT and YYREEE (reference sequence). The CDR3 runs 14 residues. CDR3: CASSPGQGDQPQHF. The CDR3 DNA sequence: TGTGCCAGCAGCCCGGGACAGGGCGATCAGCCCCAGCATTTT.

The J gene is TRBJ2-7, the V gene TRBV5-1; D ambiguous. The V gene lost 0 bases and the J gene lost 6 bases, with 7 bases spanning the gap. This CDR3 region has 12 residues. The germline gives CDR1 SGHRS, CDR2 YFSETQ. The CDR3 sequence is CASSLGVSEQYF. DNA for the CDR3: TGCGCCAGCAGCTTGGGGGTCTCCGAGCAGTACTTC.

The CDR3 sequence: CASSLPHREVDGMNTEAFF. CDR3 nucleotide sequence: TGTGCCAGCAGCCTACCCCACAGGGAGGTAGACGGGATGAACACTGAAGCTTTCTTT. The chain uses TRBV7-2 and TRBJ1-1; a weak D match, TRBD1 (6 bases). The CDR3 extends over 19 amino acids. Germline-derived CDR1 and CDR2 are SGHTA and FQGNSA. The V end was cut by 5 bases, the J end by 0 bases, with 25 bases between.

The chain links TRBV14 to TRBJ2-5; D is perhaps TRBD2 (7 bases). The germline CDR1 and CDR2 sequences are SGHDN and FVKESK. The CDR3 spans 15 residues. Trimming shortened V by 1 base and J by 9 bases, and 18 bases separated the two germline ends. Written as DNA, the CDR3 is TGTGCCAGCAGCCAAGGATCCGGGAGGACAGAAGCCCAGTACTTC. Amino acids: CASSQGSGRTEAQYF. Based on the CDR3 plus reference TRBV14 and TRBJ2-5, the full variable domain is EAGVTQFPSHSVIEKGQTVTLRCDPISGHDNLYWYRRVMGKEIKFLLHFVKESKQDESGMPNNRFLAERTGGTYSTLKVQPAELEDSGVYFCASSQGSGRTEAQYFGPGTRLLVL.

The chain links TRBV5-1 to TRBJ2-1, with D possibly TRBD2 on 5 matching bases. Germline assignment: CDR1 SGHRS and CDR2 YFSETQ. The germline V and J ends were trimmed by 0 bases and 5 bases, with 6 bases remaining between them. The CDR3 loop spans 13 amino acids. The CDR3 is CASSLVGDNEQFF. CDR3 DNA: TGCGCCAGCAGCTTGGTGGGAGACAATGAGCAGTTCTTC.

CDR3 nucleotide sequence: TGTGCCAGCAGTTCCCGACTAGCGGGAGAGGAGTACTTC. The encoded protein is CASSSRLAGEEYF. This sequence joins TRBV27 and TRBJ2-5, with 12 bases lining up with TRBD2. The J segment lost 12 bases and the V segment lost 4 bases, leaving 6 bases of the junction unmatched. The CDR3 runs to 13 residues. Germline V gives CDR1 MNHEY, CDR2 SMNVEV (reference sequence).

The CDR3 region has the DNA TGCAGCGTTGAAGGCCTCCGATTTGGGGGTGGAGAGACCCAGTACTTC. Residues: CSVEGLRFGGGETQYF. The chain uses TRBV29-1 and TRBJ2-5, with D tentatively TRBD1 or TRBD2 (5 bases each). CDR1 SQVTM and CDR2 ANQGSEA come from the germline V gene. V lost 1 base and J 4 bases, leaving 19 bases between the germline ends. The CDR3 consists of 16 residues.

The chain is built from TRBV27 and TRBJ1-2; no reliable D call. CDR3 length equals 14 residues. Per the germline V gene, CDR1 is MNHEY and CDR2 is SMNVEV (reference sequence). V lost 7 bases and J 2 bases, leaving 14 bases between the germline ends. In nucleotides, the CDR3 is TGTGCCAGCAAAAGAGACCAGCAAAACTATGGCTACACCTTC. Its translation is CASKRDQQNYGYTF.

CDR3 in amino acids: CASSEGPGGSSYEQYF. The DNA of the CDR3 is TGTGCCAGCAGTGAAGGGCCTGGAGGTTCTTCCTACGAGCAGTACTTC. The chain links TRBV6-1 to TRBJ2-7; TRBD2 might be the D (5 bases). V shed 1 base and J shed 1 base, with 14 bases lying between them. The length of the CDR3 is 16 residues. Looked up from germline, CDR1 is MNHNS and CDR2 is SASEGT.

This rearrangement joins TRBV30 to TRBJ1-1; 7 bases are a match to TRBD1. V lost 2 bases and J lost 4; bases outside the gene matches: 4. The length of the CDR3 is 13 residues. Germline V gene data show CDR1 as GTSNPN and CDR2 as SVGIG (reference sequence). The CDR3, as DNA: TGTGCCTGGAGTAGGGGGCTGGGCACTGAAGCTTTCTTT. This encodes CAWSRGLGTEAFF.

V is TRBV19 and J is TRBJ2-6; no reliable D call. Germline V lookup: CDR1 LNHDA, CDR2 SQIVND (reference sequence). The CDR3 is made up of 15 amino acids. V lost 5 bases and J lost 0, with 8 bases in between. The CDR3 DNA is TGTGCCAGTAGTTCTCAGGTCTCTGGGGCCAACGTCCTGACTTTC. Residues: CASSSQVSGANVLTF.

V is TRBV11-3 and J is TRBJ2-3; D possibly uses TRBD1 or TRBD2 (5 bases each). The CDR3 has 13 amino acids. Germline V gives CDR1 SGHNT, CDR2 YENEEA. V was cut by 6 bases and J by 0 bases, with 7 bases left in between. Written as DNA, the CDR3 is TGTGCCAGCAGTTGGGACAGCACAGATACGCAGTATTTT. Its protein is CASSWDSTDTQYF.

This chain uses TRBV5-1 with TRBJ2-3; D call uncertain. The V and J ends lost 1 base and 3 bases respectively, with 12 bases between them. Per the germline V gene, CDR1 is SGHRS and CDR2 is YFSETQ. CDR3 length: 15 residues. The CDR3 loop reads CASSLITLGTDTQYF. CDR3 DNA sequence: TGCGCCAGCAGCTTGATAACTCTAGGGACAGATACGCAGTATTTT.

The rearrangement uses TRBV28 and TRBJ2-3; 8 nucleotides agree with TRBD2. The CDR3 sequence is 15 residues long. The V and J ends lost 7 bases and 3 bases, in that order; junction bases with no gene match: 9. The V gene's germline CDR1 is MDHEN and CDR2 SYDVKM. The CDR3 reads CASKHIREGTDTQYF. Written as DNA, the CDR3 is TGTGCCAGCAAACATATCCGGGAGGGTACAGATACGCAGTATTTT.

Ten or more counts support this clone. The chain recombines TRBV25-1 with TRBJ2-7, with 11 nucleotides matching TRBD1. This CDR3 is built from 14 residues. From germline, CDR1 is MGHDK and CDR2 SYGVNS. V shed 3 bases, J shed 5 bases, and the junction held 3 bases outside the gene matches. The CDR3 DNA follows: TGTGCCAGCAGTGACAGGACAGGGGGCCACGAGCAGTACTTC. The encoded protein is CASSDRTGGHEQYF.

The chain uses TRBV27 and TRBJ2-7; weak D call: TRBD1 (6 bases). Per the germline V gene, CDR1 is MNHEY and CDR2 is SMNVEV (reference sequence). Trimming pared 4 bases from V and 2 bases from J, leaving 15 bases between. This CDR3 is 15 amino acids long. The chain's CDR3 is CASSSKDRLPYEQYF. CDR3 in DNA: TGTGCCAGCAGTTCGAAAGACAGGCTACCCTACGAGCAGTACTTC.